This record concerns one T cell receptor beta chain sequence. Which cohort a participant joined came from the clinical history participants gave. Exposed enrollees encountered a COVID-19 case at some point within 2 weeks before study entry. The data stem from a study of blood T cell repertoires in COVID-19. Study-wide background: Samples taken during acute and convalescent COVID-19 were collected in the United States, Italy and Spain. The analysed material was cDNA or gDNA that came from T cells, B-cell-depleted T cells, or PBMCs.

Sequenced by immunoSEQ multiplex PCR; TCRdb stores in-frame clones only, minus some. The sample comprises roughly 200,000 clones, about four fifths of which are singletons, and about 3.2% rests with the top ten. This CDR3 has 15 amino acids. J was trimmed by 7 bases and V by 2 bases; bases with no gene match: 8. In germline, CDR1 is SGHDT, CDR2 YYEEEE. The specimen was PBMCs or T cells enriched from blood (not recorded which). The sequence was obtained from a woman in her twenties or thirties who had been exposed to COVID-19. V is TRBV5-6 and J is TRBJ1-4; 7 bases line up with TRBD1. In DNA form, the CDR3 reads TGTGCCAGCAGCTTTACGACAGGGATCGGTGAAAAACTGTTTTTT. Its protein is CASSFTTGIGEKLFF. The entire variable domain, with the rest obtained from reference TRBV5-6 and TRBJ1-4, is as follows: DAGVTQSPTHLIKTRGQQVTLRCSPKSGHDTVSWYQQALGQGPQFIFQYYEEEERQRGNFPDRFSGHQFPNYSSELNVNALLLGDSALYLCASSFTTGIGEKLFFGSGTQLSVL.